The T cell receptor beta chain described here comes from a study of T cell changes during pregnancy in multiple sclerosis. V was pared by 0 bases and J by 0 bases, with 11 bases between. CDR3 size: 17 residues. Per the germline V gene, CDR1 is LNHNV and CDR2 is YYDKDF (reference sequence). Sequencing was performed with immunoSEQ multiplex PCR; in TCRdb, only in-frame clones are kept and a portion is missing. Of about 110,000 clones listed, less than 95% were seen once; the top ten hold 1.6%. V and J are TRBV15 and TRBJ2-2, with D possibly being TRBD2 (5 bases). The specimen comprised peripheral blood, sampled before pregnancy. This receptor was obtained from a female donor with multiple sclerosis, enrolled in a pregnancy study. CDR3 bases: TGTGCCACCAGCAGAGAGCGGCTAGCAGCGAACACCGGGGAGCTGTTTTTT. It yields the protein CATSRERLAANTGELFF.